The 14 T cell receptor beta chains below come from one sample, sequenced in a study of shared clonotypes between healthy human individuals. Repertoires were generated with immunoSEQ multiplex PCR, while TCRdb's copy carries only in-frame clones and drops some. The sample shows hundreds of thousands of clones, about 96% of them seen only once. As defined, naive CD8 cells were CD45RO-negative and positively selected for CCR7, with terminally differentiated effector memory CD45RA+ cells excluded. The sequenced sample was naive CD8+ T cells sorted from blood. These receptor sequences come from a woman aged 30 to 39 in good health.

The chain has TRBV27 and TRBJ2-2; TRBD1 aligns across 9 bases. V gave up 6 bases and J gave up 7 bases; unmatched junction bases: 9. The CDR3 has 15 amino acids. Looked up from germline, CDR1 is MNHEY and CDR2 is SMNVEV (reference sequence). The CDR3 nucleotides are TGTGCCAGCAGACCGGGACAGGGTTTGATCGGGGAGCTGTTTTTT. Its protein product is CASRPGQGLIGELFF.

The chain combines TRBV10-1 with TRBJ1-5, with D possibly TRBD1 on 6 matching bases. The germline V and J ends were trimmed by 3 bases and 3 bases, with 9 bases remaining between them. The germline V gene encodes CDR1 WNHNN and CDR2 SYGVQD (reference sequence). The CDR3 sequence is 14 residues long. The CDR3 DNA reads TGCGCCAGCAGTGAAGGGGGAACCAATCAGCCCCAGCATTTT. It yields the protein CASSEGGTNQPQHF.

The genes are TRBV5-8 and TRBJ2-7, with unresolved D. V shed 1 base and J shed 7 bases, with 18 bases lying between them. The germline gives CDR1 SGHTS, CDR2 YDEGEE. The CDR3 has 15 amino acids. CDR3 sequence: CASSLMVSATLEQYF. CDR3 in DNA: TGTGCCAGCAGCTTGATGGTCTCTGCTACGCTAGAGCAGTACTTC.

The rearrangement joins TRBV4-1 to TRBJ1-3, with 7 bases fitting TRBD1. The CDR3 is 16 amino acids. With V trimmed by 1 base and J by 0 bases, 3 bases remained unmatched. Germline V gene sequence: CDR1 MGHRA, CDR2 YSYEKL. CDR3 nucleotide sequence: TGCGCCAGCAGCCAAGGACAGGGCAACTCTGGAAACACCATATATTTT. Translating gives CASSQGQGNSGNTIYF.

The chain recombines TRBV28 with TRBJ1-5; D not certain. CDR1 and CDR2 from the germline V gene are MDHEN and SYDVKM. CDR3 length equals 16 residues. Trimming shortened V by 3 bases and J by 5 bases, and 17 bases separated the two germline ends. CDR3 DNA: TGTGCCAGCAGTTTTTTTGCCCGGACGGATTATCAGCCCCAGCATTTT. Amino acids: CASSFFARTDYQPQHF.

The chain links TRBV2 to TRBJ2-1, with 11 nucleotides matching TRBD2. This CDR3 has 17 amino acids. With V trimmed by 2 bases and J by 0 bases, 3 bases remained unmatched. Germline CDR1 and CDR2: SNHLY and FYNNEI. Here the CDR3 reads CASSEPTSGSSYNEQFF. CDR3 nucleotide sequence: TGTGCCAGCAGTGAACCCACTAGCGGGAGCTCCTACAATGAGCAGTTCTTC.

CDR3 region: CASSPPPASGSYEQYF. The CDR3 coding sequence is TGTGCCAGCTCACCACCACCGGCTAGCGGGAGTTACGAGCAGTACTTC. The chain is built from TRBV18 and TRBJ2-7; 10 bases are shared with TRBD2. The V gene's germline CDR1 is KGHSH and CDR2 LQKENI. The CDR3 totals 16 residues. V was pared by 0 bases and J by 4 bases, with 6 bases of the junction left unmatched.

The chain joins TRBV5-6 to TRBJ2-7; D possibly corresponds to TRBD1 (6 bases). V was trimmed by 0 bases and J by 3 bases, leaving 13 bases between them. This CDR3 contains 15 residues. The germline gives CDR1 SGHDT, CDR2 YYEEEE. The CDR3 is CASSLDGEGVYEQYF. As DNA, the CDR3 is TGTGCCAGCAGCTTGGACGGAGAGGGGGTCTACGAGCAGTACTTC.

This clone was picked up one time. The V gene is TRBV5-6, the J gene TRBJ2-5; the match to TRBD1 covers 8 bases. The length of the CDR3 is 16 residues. Germline V gene sequence: CDR1 SGHDT, CDR2 YYEEEE. V was pared by 2 bases and J by 3 bases, with 9 bases of the junction left unmatched. The DNA of the CDR3 is TGTGCCAGCAGCTTCGCCGGGACAGGTGACAAAGAGACCCAGTACTTC. It codes for CASSFAGTGDKETQYF. The whole variable domain, filled in from reference TRBV5-6 and TRBJ2-5, reads DAGVTQSPTHLIKTRGQQVTLRCSPKSGHDTVSWYQQALGQGPQFIFQYYEEEERQRGNFPDRFSGHQFPNYSSELNVNALLLGDSALYLCASSFAGTGDKETQYFGPGTRLLVL.

V and J are TRBV29-1 and TRBJ1-1, with D possibly matching TRBD1 (5 bases). CDR1 SQVTM and CDR2 ANQGSEA come from the germline V gene. The CDR3 length is 12 residues. The V end was cut by 4 bases, the J end by 5 bases, with 11 bases between. The CDR3 nucleotides read TGCAGCGTTGTGGGCAGACAGACTGAAGCTTTCTTT. It codes for CSVVGRQTEAFF.

The chain is built from TRBV23-1 and TRBJ2-4; D perhaps matches TRBD2 (7 bases). TRBV23-1 belongs to the ORF category, with a function that is uncertain. This CDR3 is built from 20 residues. V was cut by 6 bases and J by 0 bases, with 27 bases left in between. The CDR3 coding sequence is TGCGCCAGCAGCCTTTTCCCCCCGGGGGGCCCTACTATAGCCAAAAACATTCAGTACTTC. The encoded protein is CASSLFPPGGPTIAKNIQYF.

Note on this clone: Distinct nucleotide sequences in the sample also encode this CDR3. The rearrangement uses TRBV28 and TRBJ2-3; weak D call: TRBD2 (6 bases). Trimming took 3 bases from V and 0 from J, leaving 10 bases between them. The CDR3 spans 15 residues. CDR1 MDHEN and CDR2 SYDVKM come from the germline V gene. CDR3 in DNA: TGTGCCAGCAGTTTGCAGCGGGCCAGCACAGATACGCAGTATTTT. It encodes CASSLQRASTDTQYF.

The chain is built from TRBV5-6 and TRBJ1-1; a possible D gene is TRBD1 (6 bases). Germline lookup yields CDR1 SGHDT and CDR2 YYEEEE. The ends were cut back, 5 bases at V and 4 bases at J, with 21 bases in the middle. The CDR3 sequence is 16 residues long. The DNA for the CDR3 is TGTGCCAGCAGGCCAGGGGCGGGAGGTTGGGGCACTGAAGCTTTCTTT. Translation gives CASRPGAGGWGTEAFF.

V and J are TRBV29-1 and TRBJ2-1; the D gene is possibly TRBD1 (5 bases). V lost 7 bases, J lost 0 bases, and 19 bases lay in between. There are 16 residues in the CDR3. CDR1 SQVTM and CDR2 ANQGSEA come from the germline V gene. This chain's CDR3 is CSARKRGDSSYNEQFF. CDR3 nucleotide sequence: TGCAGCGCCCGAAAGCGAGGTGACAGCTCCTACAATGAGCAGTTCTTC.